Here is one TCR beta chain with its context. CDR1 and CDR2 (germline): SGHRS, YFSETQ. The CDR3 is 17 amino acids. The V and J ends lost 1 base and 8 bases respectively, with 19 bases between them. The sample comes from a study of blood T cell repertoires in COVID-19. This table comes from immunoSEQ multiplex PCR, and its TCRdb copy is limited to in-frame clones, with some not included. Of 150,000 to 200,000 clones in the sample, more than 80% were seen once. This chain joins TRBV5-1 and TRBJ1-6; TRBD1 might be the D (5 bases). This sequence was found in a woman aged 60-75 years with COVID-19, enrolled during active disease. Specimen: peripheral blood. CDR3 in amino acids: CASSLFSGGDWDSPLHF. The CDR3, as DNA: TGCGCCAGCAGCTTGTTTTCGGGGGGAGATTGGGATTCACCCCTCCACTTT.